This T cell receptor beta chain is from a study of T cells in Graves' hyperthyroidism and ophthalmopathy. Study-wide results and limits: Ophthalmopathy and stable hyperthyroidism were told apart by a 13 V-J model.

With V trimmed by 6 bases and J by 5 bases, 7 bases remained unmatched. Germline loops: CDR1 MNHNS, CDR2 SASEGT. The CDR3 runs to 15 residues. This clonotype was observed at least ten times. The antigen is unknown. What was amplified from RNA transcripts were TCR beta CDR3 regions. Researchers ran a first-round RT-PCR on the TCR CDR3 using the HTBI primer set. TCRdb ran MiXCR on the multiplex PCR reads and lists one entry per CDR3 protein. Altogether about 210,000 distinct CDR3 sequences are present, under 20% being singletons, with the ten largest covering around 50%. The chain combines TRBV6-1 with TRBJ2-5, with 12 bases aligning to TRBD2. Input material: blood. The clonotype comes from a man in his fifties with Graves' hyperthyroidism. CDR3 sequence: CASSALAGGPETQYF. CDR3 coding DNA: TGTGCCAGCAGCGCCCTAGCGGGAGGGCCGGAGACCCAGTACTTC.